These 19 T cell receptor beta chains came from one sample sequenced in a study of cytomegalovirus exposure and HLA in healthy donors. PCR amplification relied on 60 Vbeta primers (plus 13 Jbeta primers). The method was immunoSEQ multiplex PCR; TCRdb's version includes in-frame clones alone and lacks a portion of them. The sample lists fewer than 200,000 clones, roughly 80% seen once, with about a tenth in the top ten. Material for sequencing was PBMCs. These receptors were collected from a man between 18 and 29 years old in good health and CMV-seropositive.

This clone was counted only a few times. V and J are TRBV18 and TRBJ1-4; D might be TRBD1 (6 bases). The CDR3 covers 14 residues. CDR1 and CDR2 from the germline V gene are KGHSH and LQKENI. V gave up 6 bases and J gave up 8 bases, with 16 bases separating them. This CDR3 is CASSPTGGEEKLFF. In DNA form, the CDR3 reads TGTGCCAGCTCCCCAACGGGGGGCGAGGAAAAACTGTTTTTT.

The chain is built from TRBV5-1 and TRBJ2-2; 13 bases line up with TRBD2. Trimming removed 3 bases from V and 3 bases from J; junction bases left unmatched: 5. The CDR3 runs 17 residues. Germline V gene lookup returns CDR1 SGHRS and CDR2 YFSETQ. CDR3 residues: CASSWTSGSGDTGELFF. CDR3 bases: TGCGCCAGCAGCTGGACTAGCGGGAGTGGCGACACCGGGGAGCTGTTTTTT.

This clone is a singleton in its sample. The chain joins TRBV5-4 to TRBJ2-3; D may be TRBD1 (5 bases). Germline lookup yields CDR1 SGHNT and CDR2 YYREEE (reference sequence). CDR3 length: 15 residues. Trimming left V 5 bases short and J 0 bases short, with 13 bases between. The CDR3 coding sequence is TGTGCCAGCAGGCCGGACATTACTAGCACAGATACGCAGTATTTT. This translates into CASRPDITSTDTQYF.

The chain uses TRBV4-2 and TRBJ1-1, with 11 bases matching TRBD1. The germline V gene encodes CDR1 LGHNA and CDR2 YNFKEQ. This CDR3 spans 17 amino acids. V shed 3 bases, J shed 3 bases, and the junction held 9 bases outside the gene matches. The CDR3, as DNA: TGTGCCAGCAGCCACACCGGACAGGGGGCGTTGGACACTGAAGCTTTCTTT. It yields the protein CASSHTGQGALDTEAFF.

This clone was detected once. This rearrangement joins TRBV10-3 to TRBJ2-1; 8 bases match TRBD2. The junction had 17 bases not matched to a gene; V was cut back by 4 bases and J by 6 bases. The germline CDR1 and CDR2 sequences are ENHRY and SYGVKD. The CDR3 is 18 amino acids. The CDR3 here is CAISAPLLIAGGTNEQFF. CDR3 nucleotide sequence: TGTGCCATCAGTGCCCCTTTATTGATTGCGGGAGGAACCAATGAGCAGTTCTTC.

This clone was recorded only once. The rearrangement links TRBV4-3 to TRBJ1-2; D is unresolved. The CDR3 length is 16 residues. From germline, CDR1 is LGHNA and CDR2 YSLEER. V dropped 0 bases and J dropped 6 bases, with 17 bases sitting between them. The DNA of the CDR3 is TGCGCCAGCAGCCAAGATGTTATAGCAGGAGGCAATGGCTACACCTTC. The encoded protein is CASSQDVIAGGNGYTF.

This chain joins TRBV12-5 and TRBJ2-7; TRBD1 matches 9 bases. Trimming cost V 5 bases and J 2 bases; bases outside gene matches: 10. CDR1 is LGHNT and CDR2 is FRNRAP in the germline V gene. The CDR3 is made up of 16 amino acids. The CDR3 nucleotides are TGTGCTAGTGGTCCATCGGACAGGGGTTTCCCCTACGAGCAGTACTTC. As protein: CASGPSDRGFPYEQYF.

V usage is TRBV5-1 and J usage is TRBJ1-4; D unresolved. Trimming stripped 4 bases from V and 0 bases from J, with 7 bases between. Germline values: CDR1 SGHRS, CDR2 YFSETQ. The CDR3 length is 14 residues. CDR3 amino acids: CASSEEATNEKLFF. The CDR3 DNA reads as TGCGCCAGCAGCGAGGAAGCAACTAATGAAAAACTGTTTTTT. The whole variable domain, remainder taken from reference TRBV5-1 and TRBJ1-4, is KAGVTQTPRYLIKTRGQQVTLSCSPISGHRSVSWYQQTPGQGLQFLFEYFSETQRNKGNFPGRFSGRQFSNSRSEMNVSTLELGDSALYLCASSEEATNEKLFFGSGTQLSVL.

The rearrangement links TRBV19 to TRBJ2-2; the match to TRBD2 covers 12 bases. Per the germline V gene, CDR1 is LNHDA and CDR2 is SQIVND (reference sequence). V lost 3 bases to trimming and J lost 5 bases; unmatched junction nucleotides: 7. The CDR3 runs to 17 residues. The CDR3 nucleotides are TGTGCCAGTAGTATCCGTCTAGCGGGAGGGCATACCGGGGAGCTGTTTTTT. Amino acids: CASSIRLAGGHTGELFF.

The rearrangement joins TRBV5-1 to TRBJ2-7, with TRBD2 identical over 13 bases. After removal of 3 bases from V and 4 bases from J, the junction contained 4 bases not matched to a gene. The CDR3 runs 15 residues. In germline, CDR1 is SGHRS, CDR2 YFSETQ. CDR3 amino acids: CASSSRTSGGYEQYF. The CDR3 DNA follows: TGCGCCAGCAGCTCAAGGACTAGCGGGGGTTACGAGCAGTACTTC.

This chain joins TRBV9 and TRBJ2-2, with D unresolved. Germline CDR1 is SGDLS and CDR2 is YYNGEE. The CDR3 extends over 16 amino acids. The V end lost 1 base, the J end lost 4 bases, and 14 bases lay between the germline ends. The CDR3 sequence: CASSVTPLEPTGELFF. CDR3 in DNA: TGTGCCAGCAGCGTAACCCCTTTAGAGCCCACCGGGGAGCTGTTTTTT. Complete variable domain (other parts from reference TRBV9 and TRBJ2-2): DSGVTQTPKHLITATGQRVTLRCSPRSGDLSVYWYQQSLDQGLQFLIQYYNGEERAKGNILERFSAQQFPDLHSELNLSSLELGDSALYFCASSVTPLEPTGELFFGEGSRLTVL.

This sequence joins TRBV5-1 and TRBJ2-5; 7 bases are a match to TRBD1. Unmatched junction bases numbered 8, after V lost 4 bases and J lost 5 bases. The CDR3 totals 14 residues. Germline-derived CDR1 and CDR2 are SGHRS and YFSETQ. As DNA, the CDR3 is TGCGCCAGCAGCCCGGGGACAGTCCGGGAGACCCAGTACTTC. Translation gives CASSPGTVRETQYF.

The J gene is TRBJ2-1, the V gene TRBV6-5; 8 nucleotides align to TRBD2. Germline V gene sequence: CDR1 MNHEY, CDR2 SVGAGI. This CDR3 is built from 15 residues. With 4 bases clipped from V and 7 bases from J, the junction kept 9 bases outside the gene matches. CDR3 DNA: TGTGCCAGCAGTTTTTCTGGACGGGAGGGTAATGAGCAGTTCTTC. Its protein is CASSFSGREGNEQFF.

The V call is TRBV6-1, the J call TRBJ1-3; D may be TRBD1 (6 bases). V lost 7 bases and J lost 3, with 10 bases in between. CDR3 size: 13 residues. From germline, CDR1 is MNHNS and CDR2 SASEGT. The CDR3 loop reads CASNTGRGNTIYF. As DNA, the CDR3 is TGTGCCAGCAACACAGGGCGTGGAAACACCATATATTTT.

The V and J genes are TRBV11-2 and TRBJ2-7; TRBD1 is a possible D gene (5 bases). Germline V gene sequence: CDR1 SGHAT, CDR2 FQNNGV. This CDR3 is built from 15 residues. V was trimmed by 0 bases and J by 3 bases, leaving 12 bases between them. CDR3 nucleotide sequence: TGTGCCAGCAGCTTAGAACGACAGACGTACTACGAGCAGTACTTC. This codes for CASSLERQTYYEQYF.

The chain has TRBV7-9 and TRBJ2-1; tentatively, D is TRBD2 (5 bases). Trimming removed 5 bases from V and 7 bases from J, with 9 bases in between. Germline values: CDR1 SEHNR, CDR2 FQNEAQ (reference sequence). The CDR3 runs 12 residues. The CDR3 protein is CASSLLANEQFF. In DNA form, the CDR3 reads TGTGCCAGCAGCCTCCTAGCAAATGAGCAGTTCTTC.

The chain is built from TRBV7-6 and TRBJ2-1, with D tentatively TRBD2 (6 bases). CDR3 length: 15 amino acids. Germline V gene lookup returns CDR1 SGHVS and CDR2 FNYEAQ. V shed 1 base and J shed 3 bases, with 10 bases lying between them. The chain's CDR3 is CASSLGDSNYNEQFF. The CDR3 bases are TGTGCCAGCAGCTTAGGGGACTCCAACTACAATGAGCAGTTCTTC.

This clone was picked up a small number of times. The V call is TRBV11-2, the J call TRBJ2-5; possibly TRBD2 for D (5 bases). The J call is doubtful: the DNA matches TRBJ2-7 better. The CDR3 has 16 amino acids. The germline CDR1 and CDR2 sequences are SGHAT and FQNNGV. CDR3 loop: CASSLGVVGDSYEQYF. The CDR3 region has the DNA TGTGCCAGCAGCTTAGGTGTTGTCGGGGATTCCTACGAGCAGTACTTC.

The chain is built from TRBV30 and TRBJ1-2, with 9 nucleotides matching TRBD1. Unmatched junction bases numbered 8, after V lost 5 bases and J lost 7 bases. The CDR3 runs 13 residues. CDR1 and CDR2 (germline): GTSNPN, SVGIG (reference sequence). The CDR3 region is CAWWDRDFPGYTF. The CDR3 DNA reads TGTGCCTGGTGGGACAGGGATTTCCCTGGCTACACCTTC.